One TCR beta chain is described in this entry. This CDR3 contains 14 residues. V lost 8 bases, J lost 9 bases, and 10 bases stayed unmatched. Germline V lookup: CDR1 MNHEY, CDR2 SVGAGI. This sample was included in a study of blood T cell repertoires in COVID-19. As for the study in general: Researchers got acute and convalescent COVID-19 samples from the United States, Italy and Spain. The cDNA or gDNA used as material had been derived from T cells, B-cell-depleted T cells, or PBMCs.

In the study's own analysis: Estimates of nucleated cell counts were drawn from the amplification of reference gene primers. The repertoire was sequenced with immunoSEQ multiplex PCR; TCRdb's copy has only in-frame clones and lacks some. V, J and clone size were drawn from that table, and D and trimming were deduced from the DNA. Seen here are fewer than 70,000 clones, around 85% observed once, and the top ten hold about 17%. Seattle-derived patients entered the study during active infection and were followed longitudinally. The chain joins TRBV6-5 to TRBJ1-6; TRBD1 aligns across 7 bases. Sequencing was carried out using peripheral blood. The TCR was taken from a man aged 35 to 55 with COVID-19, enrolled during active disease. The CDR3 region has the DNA TGTGCCAGCTGCCGGTGGGCAGGGGGTTCACCCCTCCACTTT. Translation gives CASCRWAGGSPLHF.